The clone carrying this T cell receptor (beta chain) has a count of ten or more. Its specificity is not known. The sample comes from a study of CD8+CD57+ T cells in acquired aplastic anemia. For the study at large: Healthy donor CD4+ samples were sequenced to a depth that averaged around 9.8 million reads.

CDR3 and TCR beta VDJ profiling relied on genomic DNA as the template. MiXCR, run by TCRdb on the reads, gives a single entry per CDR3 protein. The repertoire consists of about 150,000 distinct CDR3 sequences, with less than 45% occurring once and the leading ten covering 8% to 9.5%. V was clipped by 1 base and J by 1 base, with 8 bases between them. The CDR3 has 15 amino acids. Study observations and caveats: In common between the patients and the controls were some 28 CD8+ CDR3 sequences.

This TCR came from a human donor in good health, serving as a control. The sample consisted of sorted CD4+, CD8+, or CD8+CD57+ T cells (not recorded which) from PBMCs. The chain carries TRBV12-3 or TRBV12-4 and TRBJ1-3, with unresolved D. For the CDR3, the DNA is TGTGCCAGCAGTTTAGGGGCGGTATCTGGAAACACCATATATTTT. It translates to CASSLGAVSGNTIYF.